Given below is one T cell receptor beta chain in context. Seattle's enrolled individuals joined amid active infection and were then monitored longitudinally. The data were obtained in a study of blood T cell repertoires in COVID-19. Study-wide context: Samples taken during acute and convalescent COVID-19 were collected in the United States, Italy and Spain. PBMCs, B-cell-depleted T cells, or T cells provided the cDNA or gDNA that made up the material.

Authors' analysis steps: The assay estimated nucleated cells by amplifying reference gene primers. Data came from immunoSEQ multiplex PCR; TCRdb stores just in-frame clones and leaves some out. V, J and clone size are taken as reported in that table, and D and trimming were inferred from the DNA itself. In the table there are 210,000 or so clones, 70% to 90% of which are singletons. The CDR3 is 15 amino acids. In germline, CDR1 is SGHDT, CDR2 YYEEEE. The V gene lost 0 bases and the J gene lost 2 bases, with 9 bases spanning the gap. This receptor was taken from a man aged 30 to 39 with COVID-19, enrolled during active disease. The chain employs TRBV5-6 and TRBJ2-1; possibly TRBD1 for D (5 bases). Sequencing was performed on peripheral blood. The CDR3 DNA reads TGTGCCAGCAGCTTGGTAGGGGTCCCCTACAATGAGCAGTTCTTC. Residues: CASSLVGVPYNEQFF.